This passage covers 15 T cell receptor beta chains from one sample sequenced in a study of T-cell reconstitution after alpha-beta-depleted transplantation in children (TCRdb year 2016). The treatment or condition tag for this specimen amounts to: allogeneic hematopoietic cell transplantation with graft depleted of TCRalphabeta T cells and CD19 B cells. The library was produced with PCR. The listed sequencing device is Illumina HiSeq 2500. Molecular barcoding was employed in the preparation of TCR libraries, with unique molecular identifiers being used to normalize TCRbeta repertoire quantification. TCRdb redid the processing of the public reads, applying fastp at Q25 and MiXCR, and retained in-frame beta chains. Rows are unified per CDR3 protein, each entry keeping the most common DNA and genes. Recorded for this sample are about 200,000 distinct CDR3 sequences; roughly 6% of them occurred a single time. Around 4.4% of the sample is in the top ten clones.

The source was PBMCs, collected before TCRalphabeta/CD19-depleted stem cell transplant. These receptor sequences come from a girl in the first two years of life with combined immunodeficiency, due to receive a stem cell transplant.

This clonotype was recorded at least ten times. CDR3 amino acids: CSVEFGNEQFF. The DNA of the CDR3 is TGCAGCGTTGAATTTGGCAATGAGCAGTTCTTC. The V call is TRBV29-1, the J call TRBJ2-1; D ambiguous. This CDR3 region has 11 residues. Germline-derived CDR1 and CDR2 are SQVTM and ANQGSEA. V shed 2 bases and J shed 6 bases, with 5 bases lying between them.

This clonotype came up a few times. The rearrangement links TRBV21-1 to TRBJ2-1. TRBV21-1 is a pseudogene segment. This CDR3 contains 16 residues. In DNA form, the CDR3 reads TGTGCCAGCAGCAAAGTGGGGAAGCGCCCCTACAATGAGCAGTTCTTC. Translation gives CASSKVGKRPYNEQFF.

Within the sample, this clonotype is medium-sized. This chain uses TRBV24-1 with TRBJ2-3; D not resolved. Germline CDR1 is KGHDR and CDR2 is SFDVKD. With 2 bases removed from V and 2 bases from J, the gap between germline ends came to 10 bases. This CDR3 has 15 residues. The CDR3 DNA is TGTGCCACCAGTGATTCCGGGCAGATCACAGATACGCAGTATTTT. This codes for CATSDSGQITDTQYF.

This chain connects TRBV30 to TRBJ2-3; 7 bases are shared with TRBD1. Germline V gene sequence: CDR1 GTSNPN, CDR2 SVGIG (reference sequence). The CDR3 is 14 residues long. After removal of 2 bases from V and 3 bases from J, the junction contained 5 bases not matched to a gene. The CDR3 nucleotides are TGTGCCTGGAGTAAACAGGGGTATACAGATACGCAGTATTTT. Protein product: CAWSKQGYTDTQYF.

This clonotype was observed many times. The chain is built from TRBV12-3 or TRBV12-4 and TRBJ2-1, with TRBD2 as a possible D gene (7 bases). V was shortened by 6 bases and J by 3 bases, with 15 bases between the two germline ends. The CDR3 is made up of 15 amino acids. The CDR3 region has the DNA TGTGCCAGCAGCCTGGGGGGGCCGGGCTACAATGAGCAGTTCTTC. Amino acids: CASSLGGPGYNEQFF.

The sample holds a few counts of this clonotype. J is TRBJ1-2 and V is TRBV12-3 or TRBV12-4; D remains unclear. This CDR3 is built from 13 residues. Trimming removed 7 bases from V and 4 bases from J, with 13 bases in between. The CDR3 DNA sequence: TGTGCCAGCACCTTGGGAGGACTCTATGGCTACACCTTC. This codes for CASTLGGLYGYTF.

A few counts support this clonotype. J is TRBJ1-3 and V is TRBV5-1; 7 bases are shared with TRBD1. Germline loops: CDR1 SGHRS, CDR2 YFSETQ. V lost 5 bases, J lost 0 bases, and 5 bases stayed unmatched. CDR3 length equals 15 residues. CDR3 region: CASRLQGFSGNTIYF. CDR3 bases: TGCGCCAGCAGATTACAGGGGTTCTCTGGAAACACCATATATTTT. Full variable domain (missing parts from reference TRBV5-1 and TRBJ1-3): KAGVTQTPRYLIKTRGQQVTLSCSPISGHRSVSWYQQTPGQGLQFLFEYFSETQRNKGNFPGRFSGRQFSNSRSEMNVSTLELGDSALYLCASRLQGFSGNTIYFGEGSWLTVV.

The table lists this clonotype with many counts. The V and J genes are TRBV12-3 or TRBV12-4 and TRBJ2-1; D remains unclear. This CDR3 region has 14 residues. V was pared by 8 bases and J by 8 bases, with 19 bases between. In nucleotides, the CDR3 is TGTGCCAGCTCTGGTTTAGGCGGCCGGGATGAGCAGTTCTTC. Protein sequence: CASSGLGGRDEQFF.

This clonotype was seen at least ten times. This chain connects TRBV9 to TRBJ2-5, with 8 bases identical to TRBD2. With V trimmed by 0 bases and J by 5 bases, 3 bases remained unmatched. Germline V gene lookup returns CDR1 SGDLS and CDR2 YYNGEE. CDR3 length: 14 residues. The CDR3 bases are TGTGCCAGCAGCGTAGGACTAGCGAGGGAGACCCAGTACTTC. The encoded protein is CASSVGLARETQYF.

This clonotype was seen at least ten times. The V gene is TRBV28, the J gene TRBJ2-7; a weak D match, TRBD1 (6 bases). This CDR3 spans 13 amino acids. CDR1 is MDHEN, CDR2 SYDVKM, per germline. The V gene lost 3 bases and the J gene lost 3 bases, with 9 bases spanning the gap. The CDR3 reads CASSFGDIYEQYF. DNA for the CDR3: TGTGCCAGCAGTTTTGGGGACATCTACGAGCAGTACTTC.

This clonotype was counted at least ten times. The rearrangement links TRBV20-1 to TRBJ2-1; the match to TRBD2 covers 12 bases. Germline V gene data show CDR1 as DFQATT and CDR2 as SNEGSKA (reference sequence). With 3 bases clipped from V and 0 bases from J, the junction kept 3 bases outside the gene matches. CDR3 length: 16 amino acids. CDR3 amino acids: CSARTSGGSSYNEQFF. The CDR3 DNA reads TGCAGTGCTAGGACTAGCGGGGGTAGCTCCTACAATGAGCAGTTCTTC.

This clonotype was observed many times. This sequence joins TRBV20-1 and TRBJ1-5; D gene ambiguous. With 5 bases removed from V and 8 bases from J, the gap between germline ends came to 19 bases. Germline CDR1 DFQATT, CDR2 SNEGSKA (reference sequence). This CDR3 is built from 14 residues. CDR3 protein: CSALLADMIEPQHF. The CDR3, as DNA: TGCAGTGCTCTTCTGGCAGATATGATCGAGCCCCAGCATTTT.

This clonotype was seen at least ten times. The V and J genes are TRBV11-2 and TRBJ2-1; D is uncertain. V was shortened by 2 bases and J by 2 bases, with 10 bases between the two germline ends. Germline CDR1 is SGHAT and CDR2 is FQNNGV. The CDR3 consists of 15 residues. The CDR3 loop is CASSLLPRPYNEQFF. The CDR3, as DNA: TGTGCCAGCAGCTTACTCCCCCGGCCCTACAATGAGCAGTTCTTC.

This rearrangement joins TRBV6-5 to TRBJ2-6; D not certain. This CDR3 contains 15 residues. Germline assignment: CDR1 MNHEY and CDR2 SVGAGI. V was clipped by 2 bases and J by 0 bases, with 5 bases between them. The CDR3 region is CASSYASSGANVLTF. DNA of the CDR3: TGTGCCAGCAGTTACGCTTCCTCTGGGGCCAACGTCCTGACTTTC.

Ten or more counts support this clonotype. V usage is TRBV20-1 and J usage is TRBJ2-1, with D hard to call. The CDR3 runs to 16 residues. With 1 base removed from V and 0 bases from J, the gap between germline ends came to 13 bases. Germline V CDR1 and CDR2: DFQATT, SNEGSKA (reference sequence). CDR3 DNA: TGCAGTGCTAGAGGTCCCAGCCGTGGCTCCTACAATGAGCAGTTCTTC. Its translation: CSARGPSRGSYNEQFF.